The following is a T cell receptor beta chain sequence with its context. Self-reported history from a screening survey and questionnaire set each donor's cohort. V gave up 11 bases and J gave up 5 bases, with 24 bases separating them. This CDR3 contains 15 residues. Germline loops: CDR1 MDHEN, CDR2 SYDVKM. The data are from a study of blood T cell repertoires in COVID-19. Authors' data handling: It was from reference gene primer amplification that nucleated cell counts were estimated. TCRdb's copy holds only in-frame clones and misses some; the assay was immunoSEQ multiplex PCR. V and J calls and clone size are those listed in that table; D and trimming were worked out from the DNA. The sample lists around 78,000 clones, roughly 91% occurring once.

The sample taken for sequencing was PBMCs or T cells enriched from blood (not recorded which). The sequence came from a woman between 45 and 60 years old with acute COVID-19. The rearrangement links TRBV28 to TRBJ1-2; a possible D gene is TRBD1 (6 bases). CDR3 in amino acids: CARHWGGAIGYGYTF. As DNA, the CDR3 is TGTGCCCGCCACTGGGGGGGGGCGATCGGGTATGGCTACACCTTC.